This is a list of T cell receptor beta chains from one sample in a study of T cell responses to AZD1222 COVID-19 vaccine. The data were produced by immunoSEQ multiplex PCR, yet TCRdb's version contains in-frame clones alone and is incomplete. The sample has some 130,000 clones; approximately 90% are singletons. The material sequenced was peripheral blood, taken on day 0 of AZD1222 vaccination. The receptors derive from an adult in good health. Both conserved end residues are part of each CDR3. A D gene is named only where the DNA matches it firmly. Expanded clones are given a class, and other clones once, few, many or no size at all.

TRBV5-1	.	.	TRBJ2-7	TGCGCCAGCAGCTTGGTGGCAGGCCAACCCTACGAGCAGTACTTC	CASSLVAGQPYEQYF
TRBV30	TRBD2	.	TRBJ2-3	TGTGCCTGGAGTACCCTAGCGGAGGGCACAGATACGCAGTATTTT	CAWSTLAEGTDTQYF
TRBV6-5	.	.	TRBJ2-7	TGTGCCAGCAGTTCCGGGGCCTCCTACGAGCAGTACTTC	CASSSGASYEQYF
TRBV5-1	.	.	TRBJ2-2	TGCGCCAGCAGCCCCGTAGGGCCCAGGGAGCTGTTTTTT	CASSPVGPRELFF
TRBV5-1	.	.	TRBJ2-3	TGCGCCAGCAGCCAGCCGAGCACAGATACGCAGTATTTT	CASSQPSTDTQYF
TRBV30	TRBD1	.	TRBJ1-4	TGTGCCTGGAGTCGGGACAGGGAAAAACTGTTTTTT	CAWSRDREKLFF
TRBV4-1	TRBD1	.	TRBJ1-1	TGCGCCAGCACACCCCTGGGGATGGGGGACAGGAACACTGAAGCTTTCTTT	CASTPLGMGDRNTEAFF
TRBV28	TRBD1	.	TRBJ1-6	TGTGCCAGCAGTTTATCGGACAGGCTCTATTCACCCCTCCACTTT	CASSLSDRLYSPLHF
TRBV6-1	.	once	TRBJ2-4	TGTGCCAGCAGTGGTTTCGCCGGGGCAGCCAAAAACATTCAGTACTTC	CASSGFAGAAKNIQYF
TRBV11-2	.	.	TRBJ1-1	TGTGCCAGCCAAGGCGGGGGGCAGCACACTGAAGCTTTCTTT	CASQGGGQHTEAFF
TRBV5-6	.	.	TRBJ1-2	TGTGCCAGCAGCTTGACCGGACCAAACTATGGCTACACCTTC	CASSLTGPNYGYTF
TRBV7-3	.	.	TRBJ2-1	TGTGCCAGCAGCTTATCTAGCCGCAATGAGCAGTTCTTC	CASSLSSRNEQFF
TRBV15	.	.	TRBJ1-1	TGTGCCACCAGCAGAGAGACAGGTTATGACGCTTTCTTT	CATSRETGYDAFF
TRBV7-9	.	.	TRBJ2-2	TGTGCCAGCAGCTCCAGACAACAAAAAGACACCGGGGAGCTGTTTTTT	CASSSRQQKDTGELFF
TRBV28	TRBD1	.	TRBJ2-2	TGTGCCAGCAGGGCGGACAGGGTATACACCGGGGAGCTGTTTTTT	CASRADRVYTGELFF
TRBV28	TRBD2	.	TRBJ2-3	TGTGCCAGCAGTATCTTTATAGCGGGAGGAGGGGATACGCAGTATTTT	CASSIFIAGGGDTQYF
TRBV28	.	once	TRBJ2-1	TGTGCCAGCAGGCGAGGGTTAACGGGCAATCCAGGCAATGAGCAGTTCTTC	CASRRGLTGNPGNEQFF
TRBV24-1	TRBD1	.	TRBJ2-3	TGTGCCACCAGTGATTTCGGCCAGGGGGTCGGCACAGATACGCAGTATTTT	CATSDFGQGVGTDTQYF
TRBV18	.	.	TRBJ2-3	TGTGCCAGCTCACCAGGGCCGGCCCGGGGAGATACGCAGTATTTT	CASSPGPARGDTQYF
TRBV5-4	.	.	TRBJ2-2	TGTGCCAGCAGCGGTAGGGAGGGGGTGTCCGGGGAGCTGTTTTTT	CASSGREGVSGELFF
TRBV28	.	few	TRBJ1-2	TGTGCCAGCACCTGGGGGCTCCCGGCTAACTATGGCTACACCTTC	CASTWGLPANYGYTF
TRBV3-1/TRBV3-2	.	.	TRBJ1-4	TGTGCCAGCAGCGGACGGGGGGGAATCGATGAAAAACTGTTTTTT	CASSGRGGIDEKLFF
TRBV7-2	.	.	TRBJ1-2	TGTGCCAGCAGCTTAGGTCCTCGGACGGACGATGGCTACACCTTC	CASSLGPRTDDGYTF
TRBV3-1/TRBV3-2	.	.	TRBJ2-2	TGTGCCAGCAGCCAAGTTGCGGTCCGTACAGGGACCGGGGAGCTGTTTTTT	CASSQVAVRTGTGELFF
TRBV10-3	.	.	TRBJ2-1	TGTGCCATCAGGCCGGACGTCAGCGAGCAGTTCTTC	CAIRPDVSEQFF
TRBV5-1	TRBD1	once	TRBJ2-7	TGCGCCAGCAGCCCCCCGGGACAGGGAGCCGCCTACGAGCAGTACTTC	CASSPPGQGAAYEQYF
TRBV25-1	TRBD2	.	TRBJ2-5	TGTGCCAGCAGTGTATGGGAGGGTCCCCGAGAGACCCAGTACTTC	CASSVWEGPRETQYF
TRBV27	.	.	TRBJ1-2	TGTGCCAGCAGTCTCAGGGTTAACTATGGCTACACCTTC	CASSLRVNYGYTF
TRBV30	TRBD1	.	TRBJ2-2	TGTGCCTGGAGTTTATGGACAGGAAACACCGGGGAGCTGTTTTTT	CAWSLWTGNTGELFF
TRBV6-1	.	.	TRBJ1-1	TGTGCCAGCAGTGAATTGGGGGCAGGGGCCCTGAACACTGAAGCTTTCTTT	CASSELGAGALNTEAFF
TRBV2	.	once	TRBJ1-3	TGTGCCAGCAGGGCGACAGCCGGCTCTGGAAACACCATATATTTT	CASRATAGSGNTIYF
TRBV30	.	.	TRBJ1-2	TGTGCCTGGAGTGCGGGTTATGGCTACACCTTC	CAWSAGYGYTF
TRBV6-1	.	.	TRBJ1-6	TGTGCCAGCAGTGATGCTTATAATTCACCCCTCCACTTT	CASSDAYNSPLHF
TRBV27	.	.	TRBJ1-5	TGTGCCAGCAGTTTATGGGGTAGCAATCAGCCCCAGCATTTT	CASSLWGSNQPQHF
TRBV18	.	.	TRBJ1-1	TGTGCCAGCTCAGCAGGGTCAAACACTGAAGCTTTCTTT	CASSAGSNTEAFF
TRBV4-1	.	once	TRBJ1-2	TGCGCCAGCAGCCAAGATACGGCTAACTATGGCTACACCTTC	CASSQDTANYGYTF
TRBV2	.	.	TRBJ1-5	TGTGCCAGCAAGGCGGGGGGCAATCAGCCCCAGCATTTT	CASKAGGNQPQHF
TRBV5-1	TRBD1	once	TRBJ2-2	TGCGCCAGCAGCAAGGGGACAGGGGCGGGCACCGGGGAGCTGTTTTTT	CASSKGTGAGTGELFF
TRBV14	.	.	TRBJ1-6	TGTGCCAGCAGCCAAGATTGGGGGGTCTATAATTCACCCCTCCACTTT	CASSQDWGVYNSPLHF
TRBV10-3	.	.	TRBJ1-2	TGTGCCATCAGTGATAGGGACGGAAACTATGGCTACACCTTC	CAISDRDGNYGYTF
TRBV10-3	.	.	TRBJ1-1	TGTGCCACGCATAGGGGAGACACTGAAGCTTTCTTT	CATHRGDTEAFF
TRBV19	.	.	TRBJ1-2	TGTGCCAGTAGTATAGACCCAGGCGCCGTAGGCTACACCTTC	CASSIDPGAVGYTF
TRBV6-5	.	.	TRBJ2-1	TGTGCCAGCAGGGACAGTTCGTACAATGAGCAGTTCTTC	CASRDSSYNEQFF
TRBV10-3	TRBD1	.	TRBJ2-1	TGTGCCATCAGCGCTGGGACAGGGGGTAGCTCCTACAATGAGCAGTTCTTC	CAISAGTGGSSYNEQFF
TRBV4-2	TRBD1	.	TRBJ1-4	TGTGCCAGCAGCCAAGTATCGGGACAGGGGAATGAAAAACTGTTTTTT	CASSQVSGQGNEKLFF
TRBV5-1	.	once	TRBJ1-1	TGCGCCAGCAGCTTGGGGGGGACTTCGAACACTGAAGCTTTCTTT	CASSLGGTSNTEAFF
TRBV24-1	.	.	TRBJ2-3	TGTGCCACCAGTGATTCTTCGGACAGAAACCCAGATACGCAGTATTTT	CATSDSSDRNPDTQYF
TRBV6-5	.	.	TRBJ1-5	TGTGCCAGCAGTTACACCCGGGACAGCAATCAGCCCCAGCATTTT	CASSYTRDSNQPQHF
TRBV5-1	.	.	TRBJ1-1	TGCGCCAGCAGCTTCCTTTCGAGGGGTAGCGGCGCTGAAGCTTTCTTT	CASSFLSRGSGAEAFF
TRBV29-1	.	.	TRBJ2-7	TGCAGCGCCCTAATGGCGGGAAACGAGCAGTACTTC	CSALMAGNEQYF
TRBV18	.	.	TRBJ1-5	TGTGCCAGCTCACCAGGATCAGGCGATCAGCCCCAGCATTTT	CASSPGSGDQPQHF
TRBV5-1	TRBD1	.	TRBJ2-7	TGCGCCAGCAGCCTCGAGGGACAGGGGGGCTACGAGCAGTACTTC	CASSLEGQGGYEQYF
TRBV19	TRBD1	.	TRBJ2-7	TGTGCCAGTAGTCCCTGGACAGGGGGCCGGTACGAGCAGTACTTC	CASSPWTGGRYEQYF
TRBV7-3	.	once	TRBJ1-6	TGTGCCAGCAGCTTGGTCCCGCGGAATTCACCCCTCCACTTT	CASSLVPRNSPLHF
TRBV24-1	.	.	TRBJ2-1	TGTGCCACCAGCCTGGGCAATGAGCAGTTCTTC	CATSLGNEQFF